The source of this T cell receptor (beta chain) is a study of shared clonotypes between healthy human individuals. Details on this clone: Its specificity is unknown. Other DNA sequences in this sample translate to the same CDR3.

Free of recent acute infections or vaccinations, the donors were healthy HIV-negative adults. Some clones are missing from TCRdb's copy, which holds only in-frame ones; the method was immunoSEQ multiplex PCR. Among around 2.5 million clones listed, over 85% were seen once. Study-level findings and limits: What naive subsets generally showed was a larger estimated richness than memory subsets showed.

The ends were cut back, 3 bases at V and 3 bases at J, with 8 bases in the middle. Germline V lookup: CDR1 SGHRS, CDR2 YFSETQ. The CDR3 consists of 13 residues. The clonotype was recovered from a man aged 18 to 30 in good health. Some clones in this sample may be carry-over from other donors' samples. Sequences were obtained from naive CD4+ T cells from PBMCs. Documented subset: CD45RA+ positively selected. J is TRBJ2-3 and V is TRBV5-1, with a tentative D call TRBD1 (6 bases). CDR3 region: CASSSQGTDTQYF. The DNA of the CDR3 is TGCGCCAGCAGCTCTCAGGGGACAGATACGCAGTATTTT.